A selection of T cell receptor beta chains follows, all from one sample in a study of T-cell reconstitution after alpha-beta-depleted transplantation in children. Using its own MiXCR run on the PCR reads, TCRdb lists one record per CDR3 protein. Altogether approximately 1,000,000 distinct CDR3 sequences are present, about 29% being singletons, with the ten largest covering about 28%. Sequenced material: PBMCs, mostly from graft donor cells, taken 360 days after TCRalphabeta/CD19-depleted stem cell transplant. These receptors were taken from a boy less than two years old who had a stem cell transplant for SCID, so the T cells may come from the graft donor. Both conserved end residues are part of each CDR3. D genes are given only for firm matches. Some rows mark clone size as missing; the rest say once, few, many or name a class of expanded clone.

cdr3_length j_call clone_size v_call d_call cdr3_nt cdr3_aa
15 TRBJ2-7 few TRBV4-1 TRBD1 TGCGCCAGCAGCCAAGATCGGGGACAGGGGTACGAGCAGTACTTC CASSQDRGQGYEQYF
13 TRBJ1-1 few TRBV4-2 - TGTGCCAGCAGCCAAGATGCCCCATCCGAAGCTTTCTTT CASSQDAPSEAFF
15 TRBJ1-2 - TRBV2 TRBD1 TGTGCCAGCAGTAACCGGGACAGGGGTGACTATGGCTACACCTTC CASSNRDRGDYGYTF
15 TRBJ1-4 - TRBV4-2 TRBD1 TGTGCCAGCAGCCCGGACAGGAAGGTTAATGAAAAACTGTTTTTT CASSPDRKVNEKLFF
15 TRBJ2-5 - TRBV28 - TGTGCCAGCAGTCTACCGATTAGCGCCCAAGAGACCCAGTACTTC CASSLPISAQETQYF
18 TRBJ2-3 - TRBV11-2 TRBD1 TGTGCCAGCAGCCCTCGACCGCAGGGGGCCCTTTCGGGGGATACGCAGTATTTT CASSPRPQGALSGDTQYF
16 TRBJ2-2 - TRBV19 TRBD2 TGTGCCAGTAGTCCAGCCGGCGGGAGGGGCACCGGGGAGCTGTTTTTT CASSPAGGRGTGELFF
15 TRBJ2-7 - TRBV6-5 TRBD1 TGTGCCAGCAGTTACGACGGGACAGGGGGCTACGAGCAGTACTTC CASSYDGTGGYEQYF
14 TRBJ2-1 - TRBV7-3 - TGTGCCAGCAGCCCGGCGGGGCCGGACAATGAGCAGTTCTTC CASSPAGPDNEQFF
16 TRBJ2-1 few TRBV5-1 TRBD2 TGCGCCAGCACGACTATAGCGGGACCGGCAGGGAATGAGCAGTTCTTC CASTTIAGPAGNEQFF
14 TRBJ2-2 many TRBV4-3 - TGCGCCAGCAGCCAAGAGTTAAACACCGGGGAGCTGTTTTTT CASSQELNTGELFF
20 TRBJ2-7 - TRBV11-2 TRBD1 TGTGCCAGCAGCTTAGTCCCGGGCATCTCAGGGGGCTCCGACTCCTACGAGCAGTACTTC CASSLVPGISGGSDSYEQYF
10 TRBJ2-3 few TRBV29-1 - TGCAGCGTTGTCAGAGATACGCAGTATTTT CSVVRDTQYF
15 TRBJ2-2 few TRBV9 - TGTGCCAGCAGCGCCAGGGGTGGGGACACCGGGGAGCTGTTTTTT CASSARGGDTGELFF